This T cell receptor beta chain was retrieved from a study of blood T cell repertoires in COVID-19. Trimming removed 10 bases at V and 3 bases at J, with 9 bases between. Per the germline V gene, CDR1 is KGHDR and CDR2 is SFDVKD. The CDR3 runs to 11 residues. Data came from immunoSEQ multiplex PCR; TCRdb stores just in-frame clones and leaves some out. The data show 270,000 or so clones, 85% to 95% seen once. This TCR derives from a man aged 35 to 55 who had been exposed to COVID-19. Sequencing input: PBMCs or T cells enriched from blood (not recorded which). V gene TRBV24-1 combines with J gene TRBJ2-7; the D is unclear. CDR3 residues: CATLRNYEQYF. CDR3 in DNA: TGTGCCACTCTTAGAAACTACGAGCAGTACTTC.